This T cell receptor beta chain is from a study of neoadjuvant anti-PD-1 for oral cavity cancer. General study points: Non-responders to neoadjuvant nivolumab had significantly more clonal PBMC T cells than responders.

Per germline, CDR1 SEHNR and CDR2 FQNEAQ (reference sequence). Trimming removed 5 bases at V and 5 bases at J, with 15 bases between. The CDR3 spans 14 residues. This clone was found once. As yet, its antigen is unknown. Blood libraries mostly used 400 to 500 ng genomic DNA, six replicates each. Profiling relied on immunoSEQ multiplex PCR, and the TCRdb table lists in-frame clones only, not all of them. The data hold just over 14,000 clones, with around 70% observed a single time. This TCR was recovered from a person aged 35 to 85 with oral cavity squamous cell carcinoma. The chain uses TRBV7-9 and TRBJ1-1; D call uncertain. The source was PBMCs, collected before nivolumab (anti-PD-1) treatment. The CDR3 loop is CASSPRSSSTEAFF. The DNA of the CDR3 is TGTGCCAGCAGCCCCAGGTCCTCTTCGACTGAAGCTTTCTTT.